A single sample is the source of the 29 T cell receptor beta chains below, sequenced in a study of T cell responses to AZD1222 COVID-19 vaccine. The method was immunoSEQ multiplex PCR; TCRdb's version includes in-frame clones alone and lacks a portion of them. Of more than 150,000 clones in the sample, around 90% are singletons; the top ten hold around 5.8%. The sample consisted of peripheral blood, taken on day 0 of AZD1222 vaccination. These receptors came from an adult in good health.

The V call is TRBV11-3, the J call TRBJ2-1, with TRBD2 identical over 8 bases. CDR3 length: 16 amino acids. Trimming at V came to 5 bases and at J to 4 bases, leaving 10 bases not matched to a gene. Germline V gene lookup returns CDR1 SGHNT and CDR2 YENEEA. The CDR3 nucleotides read TGTGCCAGCAGCGCCCTTGGGGTAGCGGGGTACAATGAGCAGTTCTTC. It encodes CASSALGVAGYNEQFF. Full variable domain (rest looked up from reference TRBV11-3 and TRBJ2-1): EAGVVQSPRYKIIEKKQPVAFWCNPISGHNTLYWYLQNLGQGPELLIRYENEEAVDDSQLPKDRFSAERLKGVDSTLKIQPAELGDSAVYLCASSALGVAGYNEQFFGPGTRLTVL.

The V and J genes are TRBV11-2 and TRBJ1-2; D remains ambiguous. Trimming pared 3 bases from V and 8 bases from J, leaving 22 bases between. This CDR3 has 16 residues. Germline CDR1 and CDR2: SGHAT and FQNNGV. For the CDR3, the DNA is TGTGCCAGCAGCTTTACCCCCGACGGATTAGCTTCGGGCTACACCTTC. This encodes CASSFTPDGLASGYTF.

The J gene is TRBJ1-2, the V gene TRBV6-5; 10 bases map to TRBD1. Germline V gene sequence: CDR1 MNHEY, CDR2 SVGAGI. This CDR3 region has 15 residues. V was clipped by 8 bases and J by 2 bases; unmatched bases: 8. This chain's CDR3 is CASSPQGQGNYGYTF. The CDR3, as DNA: TGTGCCAGCTCTCCTCAGGGACAGGGGAACTATGGCTACACCTTC.

The gene calls are TRBV28 and TRBJ2-5, with 7 bases matching TRBD2. CDR1 is MDHEN, CDR2 SYDVKM, per germline. This CDR3 spans 15 amino acids. V dropped 3 bases and J dropped 6; count of bases not matched to a gene: 10. This chain's CDR3 is CASSFWEGVSQTQYF. The CDR3 coding sequence is TGTGCCAGCAGTTTCTGGGAGGGTGTAAGCCAGACCCAGTACTTC.

This chain joins TRBV19 and TRBJ1-2, with D perhaps TRBD1 (6 bases). CDR1 is LNHDA, CDR2 SQIVND, per germline (reference sequence). The CDR3 runs 15 residues. The ends were cut back, 6 bases at V and 3 bases at J, with 17 bases in the middle. In DNA, the CDR3 is TGTGCCAGTAGCGCGAAACTGGGGGGGCACTATGGCTACACCTTC. Translated, it gives CASSAKLGGHYGYTF.

This chain connects TRBV30 to TRBJ2-5; D possibly matches TRBD1 or TRBD2 (6 bases each). The germline CDR1 and CDR2 sequences are GTSNPN and SVGIG (reference sequence). The CDR3 length is 16 residues. Trimming shortened V by 5 bases and J by 5 bases, and 24 bases separated the two germline ends. CDR3 protein: CAWFQSRRGHVETQYF. The CDR3 DNA reads as TGTGCCTGGTTCCAGTCCCGCCGGGGGCACGTGGAGACCCAGTACTTC.

This rearrangement joins TRBV19 to TRBJ2-2, with 11 bases that match TRBD1. The CDR3 sequence is 17 residues long. Germline V lookup: CDR1 LNHDA, CDR2 SQIVND (reference sequence). The V gene end was trimmed by 3 bases and the J gene end by 4 bases; junction bases not matched to a gene: 7. The CDR3 bases are TGTGCCAGTAGTATTCGGGACAGGGGGACGGGCACCGGGGAGCTGTTTTTT. Residues: CASSIRDRGTGTGELFF. The complete variable domain, with remaining parts taken from reference TRBV19 and TRBJ2-2, reads DGGITQSPKYLFRKEGQNVTLSCEQNLNHDAMYWYRQDPGQGLRLIYYSQIVNDFQKGDIAEGYSVSREKKESFPLTVTSAQKNPTAFYLCASSIRDRGTGTGELFFGEGSRLTVL.

CDR3 residues: CASSLESGGYTF. CDR3 bases: TGTGCCAGCAGCTTAGAATCTGGTGGCTACACCTTC. The rearrangement links TRBV11-2 to TRBJ1-2; D remains unclear. The germline V gene encodes CDR1 SGHAT and CDR2 FQNNGV. The CDR3 has 12 amino acids. Trimming removed 0 bases at V and 7 bases at J, with 6 bases between. The full variable domain, in which reference TRBV11-2 and TRBJ1-2 provide the parts outside the CDR3, is EAGVAQSPRYKIIEKRQSVAFWCNPISGHATLYWYQQILGQGPKLLIQFQNNGVVDDSQLPKDRFSAERLKGVDSTLKIQPAKLEDSAVYLCASSLESGGYTFGSGTRLTVV.

In nucleotides, the CDR3 is TGTGCCAGCACCCCGGACATCTCTGGAAACACCATATATTTT. This gives the protein CASTPDISGNTIYF. The chain recombines TRBV6-5 with TRBJ1-3, with a tentative D call TRBD1 (5 bases). The V end lost 7 bases, the J end lost 0 bases, and 10 bases lay between the germline ends. Germline CDR1 reads MNHEY; CDR2 reads SVGAGI. The CDR3 consists of 14 residues.

A single count supports this clone. The V and J genes are TRBV7-2 and TRBJ2-4, with D hard to call. Germline-derived CDR1 and CDR2 are SGHTA and FQGNSA. The CDR3 totals 12 residues. V lost 1 base and J lost 4, with 2 bases in between. CDR3 sequence: CASSLEKNIQYF. Written as DNA, the CDR3 is TGTGCCAGCAGCTTAGAGAAAAACATTCAGTACTTC.

This clone was observed many times. The rearrangement uses TRBV24-1 and TRBJ1-5; no definite D call. The CDR3 totals 13 residues. From germline, CDR1 is KGHDR and CDR2 SFDVKD. Trimming shortened V by 5 bases and J by 6 bases, and 10 bases separated the two germline ends. The CDR3, as DNA: TGTGCCACCAGTGTTGACGGGGTTCAGCCCCAGCATTTT. The encoded protein is CATSVDGVQPQHF.

The J gene is TRBJ1-1, the V gene TRBV29-1; tentatively, D is TRBD1 (6 bases). V dropped 6 bases and J dropped 2 bases, with 16 bases sitting between them. Germline CDR1 and CDR2: SQVTM and ANQGSEA. The CDR3 spans 14 residues. CDR3 sequence (DNA): TGCAGCGTCCACGGACAGAGAGAAAACACTGAAGCTTTCTTT. This codes for CSVHGQRENTEAFF.

The V gene is TRBV7-2, the J gene TRBJ2-7; D unclear. Deletions cut 4 bases from V and 5 bases from J, with 9 bases between. Germline values: CDR1 SGHTA, CDR2 FQGNSA. The CDR3 is 12 residues long. The CDR3 DNA is TGTGCCAGCAGCTCCGGTGGCCACGAGCAGTACTTC. As protein: CASSSGGHEQYF.

The J gene is TRBJ2-2, the V gene TRBV2; D ambiguous. Trimming took off 4 bases at V and 8 bases at J, with 14 bases between the two ends. The CDR3 sequence is 14 residues long. In germline, CDR1 is SNHLY, CDR2 FYNNEI. CDR3 sequence: CASSVEQRMGELFF. In nucleotides, the CDR3 is TGTGCCAGCAGTGTGGAGCAGCGTATGGGGGAGCTGTTTTTT.

This clone occurred once. This rearrangement joins TRBV3-1 (or the pseudogene TRBV3-2) to TRBJ1-2; possibly TRBD1 for D (6 bases). Trimming pared 4 bases from V and 4 bases from J, leaving 13 bases between. Germline V gene sequence: CDR1 LGHDT, CDR2 YNNKEL (reference sequence). The CDR3 has 14 amino acids. For the CDR3, the DNA is TGTGCCAGCAGCCCCCAAGAGGGGGTCTATGGCTACACCTTC. It encodes CASSPQEGVYGYTF.

The chain employs TRBV7-9 and TRBJ2-3; D gene unclear. This CDR3 has 14 amino acids. The V end lost 2 bases, the J end lost 0 bases, and 6 bases lay between the germline ends. The germline gives CDR1 SEHNR, CDR2 FQNEAQ (reference sequence). As DNA, the CDR3 is TGTGCCAGCAGCTTACGTGGGAGCACAGATACGCAGTATTTT. It encodes CASSLRGSTDTQYF.

V usage is TRBV9 and J usage is TRBJ2-2; D remains ambiguous. The CDR3 runs to 14 residues. Germline CDR1 reads SGDLS; CDR2 reads YYNGEE. Deletions cut 4 bases from V and 1 base from J, with 8 bases between. CDR3 in amino acids: CASSLRWNTGELFF. CDR3 DNA: TGTGCCAGCAGCCTTCGGTGGAACACCGGGGAGCTGTTTTTT.

This chain links TRBV6-5 with TRBJ2-7; 10 bases are a match to TRBD2. With V trimmed by 6 bases and J by 6 bases, 5 bases remained unmatched. The germline V gene has CDR1 MNHEY and CDR2 SVGAGI. The CDR3 length is 13 residues. Here the CDR3 reads CASRSGGASEQYF. CDR3 nucleotides: TGTGCCAGCAGAAGCGGGGGGGCTTCCGAGCAGTACTTC.

The CDR3 protein is CASRSGSGDEQFF. The CDR3 DNA follows: TGTGCCAGTAGAAGCGGGAGCGGCGATGAGCAGTTCTTC. This chain joins TRBV19 and TRBJ2-1, with 8 bases identical to TRBD2. The CDR3 contains 13 residues. J was trimmed by 8 bases and V by 6 bases; bases with no gene match: 6. Germline V CDR1 and CDR2: LNHDA, SQIVND (reference sequence). The variable domain in full, with the rest retrieved from reference TRBV19 and TRBJ2-1, is DGGITQSPKYLFRKEGQNVTLSCEQNLNHDAMYWYRQDPGQGLRLIYYSQIVNDFQKGDIAEGYSVSREKKESFPLTVTSAQKNPTAFYLCASRSGSGDEQFFGPGTRLTVL.

The sample holds a few counts of this clone. The J gene is TRBJ1-1, the V gene TRBV3-1 (or the pseudogene TRBV3-2); a weak D match, TRBD1 (5 bases). Germline CDR1 reads LGHDT; CDR2 reads YNNKEL (reference sequence). The CDR3 sequence is 14 residues long. V was shortened by 4 bases and J by 1 base, with 10 bases between the two germline ends. CDR3 loop: CASSRFDRNTEAFF. CDR3 nucleotides: TGTGCCAGCAGCCGATTCGACAGGAACACTGAAGCTTTCTTT.

The chain uses TRBV7-9 and TRBJ1-2, with TRBD1 identical over 7 bases. Looked up from germline, CDR1 is SEHNR and CDR2 is FQNEAQ (reference sequence). This CDR3 is 12 amino acids long. V trimming: 11 bases; J trimming: 3 bases; junction bases outside the gene matches: 6. In DNA form, the CDR3 reads TGTGCCCCAAGGAGGGGGCACTATGGCTACACCTTC. It translates to CAPRRGHYGYTF. Full variable domain (outside the CDR3, taken from reference TRBV7-9 and TRBJ1-2): DTGVSQNPRHKITKRGQNVTFRCDPISEHNRLYWYRQTLGQGPEFLTYFQNEAQLEKSRLLSDRFSAERPKGSFSTLEIQRTEQGDSAMYLCAPRRGHYGYTFGSGTRLTVV.

V is TRBV2 and J is TRBJ2-3, with D unresolved. CDR1 SNHLY and CDR2 FYNNEI come from the germline V gene. V shed 7 bases and J shed 4 bases, with 15 bases lying between them. CDR3 length equals 14 residues. The CDR3 loop is CASNGPSLSDTQYF. CDR3 nucleotide sequence: TGTGCCAGCAATGGACCAAGTCTGTCAGATACGCAGTATTTT. The variable domain in full, with the rest retrieved from reference TRBV2 and TRBJ2-3, is EPEVTQTPSHQVTQMGQEVILRCVPISNHLYFYWYRQILGQKVEFLVSFYNNEISEKSEIFDDQFSVERPDGSNFTLKIRSTKLEDSAMYFCASNGPSLSDTQYFGPGTRLTVL.

The chain uses TRBV6-5 and TRBJ1-1; the match to TRBD1 covers 7 bases. CDR3 length equals 12 residues. V shed 4 bases, J shed 9 bases, and the junction held 5 bases outside the gene matches. Germline V lookup: CDR1 MNHEY, CDR2 SVGAGI. CDR3 sequence: CASSSQTGQAFF. CDR3 nucleotide sequence: TGTGCCAGCAGTTCCCAGACAGGGCAAGCTTTCTTT.

CDR3 amino acids: CASSRRGYSRAGELFF. CDR3 nucleotide sequence: TGTGCCAGCAGCCGCCGAGGGTATAGCCGGGCCGGGGAGCTGTTTTTT. This chain joins TRBV14 and TRBJ2-2; tentatively, D is TRBD2 (5 bases). Germline V lookup: CDR1 SGHDN, CDR2 FVKESK. This CDR3 contains 16 residues. V gave up 4 bases and J gave up 6 bases, with 18 bases separating them.

The J gene is TRBJ1-5, the V gene TRBV28; D is undetermined. Trimming left V 1 base short and J 5 bases short, with 15 bases between. The germline CDR1 and CDR2 sequences are MDHEN and SYDVKM. This CDR3 has 16 amino acids. The DNA of the CDR3 is TGTGCCAGCAGTTTATCCCGCCGGGTCCTCTATCAGCCCCAGCATTTT. Protein: CASSLSRRVLYQPQHF.

This clone was seen a handful of times. The V and J genes are TRBV3-1 (or the pseudogene TRBV3-2) and TRBJ1-6; TRBD1 is a possible D gene (6 bases). CDR3 length: 17 residues. Germline values: CDR1 LGHDT, CDR2 YNNKEL (reference sequence). V lost 4 bases to trimming and J lost 7 bases, with 20 bases between them. The CDR3 here is CASSPSLSGARNSPLHF. As DNA, the CDR3 is TGTGCCAGCAGCCCCTCATTGTCAGGGGCCCGAAATTCACCCCTCCACTTT.

The chain employs TRBV6-6 and TRBJ2-2, with D perhaps given as TRBD1 or TRBD2 (5 bases each). The germline gives CDR1 MNHNY, CDR2 SVGAGI (reference sequence). The ends were cut back, 2 bases at V and 0 bases at J, with 10 bases in the middle. CDR3 size: 16 residues. In DNA, the CDR3 is TGTGCCAGCAGTTACGAGGGGATCGCGAACACCGGGGAGCTGTTTTTT. The encoded protein is CASSYEGIANTGELFF.

The V and J genes are TRBV5-1 and TRBJ2-5; the match to TRBD1 covers 7 bases. V lost 7 bases, J lost 3 bases, and 9 bases stayed unmatched. The CDR3 has 14 amino acids. Germline V gene sequence: CDR1 SGHRS, CDR2 YFSETQ. The CDR3 is CASLGDSTKETQYF. The CDR3 DNA sequence: TGCGCCAGCTTGGGGGACAGCACGAAAGAGACCCAGTACTTC.

The CDR3 loop is CASSDTGGAYGYTF. The CDR3 DNA sequence: TGTGCCAGCAGTGATACAGGGGGCGCATATGGCTACACCTTC. The J gene is TRBJ1-2, the V gene TRBV6-4; 9 nucleotides align to TRBD1. The CDR3 contains 14 residues. Germline V gene data show CDR1 as MRHNA and CDR2 as SNTAGT. The V gene end was trimmed by 3 bases and the J gene end by 5 bases; junction bases not matched to a gene: 4.